This passage covers 19 T cell receptor beta chains from one sample sequenced in a study of blood T cell repertoires in COVID-19 (dated by TCRdb to the early 2020s). Library prep was done by the immunoSEQ multiplex PCR assay. In its TCRdb copy, this immuneACCESS table keeps in-frame sequences only and misses some clones. Where compared with another copy, unresolved V genes explain less than half of these, and the others have no known cause. The sample table lists about 190,000 clones, around four fifths of them with a count of one. The ten largest account for approximately 19% of the sample. Sequencing was carried out using peripheral blood. The origin of the receptors is a human donor in a cohort sampled during active COVID-19.

The chain employs TRBV5-4 and TRBJ2-3; possible D gene TRBD2, 5 bases. The V gene lost 5 bases and the J gene lost 1 base, with 17 bases spanning the gap. This CDR3 has 16 amino acids. Germline CDR1 reads SGHNT; CDR2 reads YYREEE (reference sequence). In DNA, the CDR3 is TGTGCCAGCAGTCCCGGGTTGGCGAGGGGCACAGATACGCAGTATTTT. Translating gives CASSPGLARGTDTQYF. Full variable domain (outside the CDR3, taken from reference TRBV5-4 and TRBJ2-3): ETGVTQSPTHLIKTRGQQVTLRCSSQSGHNTVSWYQQALGQGPQFIFQYYREEENGRGNFPPRFSGLQFPNYSSELNVNALELDDSALYLCASSPGLARGTDTQYFGPGTRLTVL.

This sequence joins TRBV5-1 and TRBJ2-3; 10 bases map to TRBD2. The CDR3 is 16 residues long. Trimming took 0 bases from V and 2 from J; bases not matched to a gene: 3. Looked up from germline, CDR1 is SGHRS and CDR2 is YFSETQ. CDR3 in amino acids: CASSLGGLANTDTQYF. The CDR3 nucleotides read TGCGCCAGCAGCTTGGGGGGACTAGCGAACACAGATACGCAGTATTTT.

This rearrangement joins TRBV27 to TRBJ1-6; possible D gene TRBD1, 5 bases. The germline CDR1 and CDR2 sequences are MNHEY and SMNVEV (reference sequence). The CDR3 loop spans 12 amino acids. Trimming stripped 4 bases from V and 10 bases from J, with 8 bases between. CDR3 in amino acids: CASSSQGSPLHF. The CDR3 DNA reads as TGTGCCAGCAGTTCCCAGGGATCACCCCTCCACTTT.

The J gene is TRBJ2-3, the V gene TRBV11-1; the match to TRBD2 covers 7 bases. The trim removed 5 bases at V and 6 bases at J, leaving 5 bases unmatched. The V gene's germline CDR1 is SGHAT and CDR2 FQDESV (reference sequence). There are 13 residues in the CDR3. In nucleotides, the CDR3 is TGTGCCAGCAGCCTAAGCGGGGCCGATACGCAGTATTTT. Translating gives CASSLSGADTQYF.

The chain uses TRBV7-9 and TRBJ2-1; possibly TRBD2 for D (6 bases). Germline V gene data show CDR1 as SEHNR and CDR2 as FQNEAQ (reference sequence). V was cut by 6 bases and J by 7 bases, with 13 bases left in between. The length of the CDR3 is 13 residues. CDR3 sequence: CASRQAGGNEQFF. CDR3 DNA: TGTGCCAGCAGACAAGCTGGGGGGAATGAGCAGTTCTTC.

The rearrangement uses TRBV6-1 and TRBJ2-1, with D possibly TRBD2 on 5 matching bases. This CDR3 region has 17 residues. CDR1 and CDR2 from the germline V gene are MNHNS and SASEGT. Trimming shortened V by 3 bases and J by 8 bases, and 23 bases separated the two germline ends. CDR3 sequence reads: CASSDRPRGPLIDEQFF. The CDR3 nucleotides are TGTGCCAGCAGTGACCGTCCCCGAGGGCCCCTAATTGATGAGCAGTTCTTC.

The gene calls are TRBV7-9 and TRBJ1-5; D remains unclear. CDR1 and CDR2 from the germline V gene are SEHNR and FQNEAQ (reference sequence). The ends were cut back, 4 bases at V and 9 bases at J, with 13 bases in the middle. CDR3 length equals 13 residues. The chain's CDR3 is CASSSGDWRPQHF. CDR3 nucleotide sequence: TGTGCCAGCAGCTCTGGAGACTGGCGGCCCCAGCATTTT.

The chain recombines TRBV5-4 with TRBJ2-7, with a tentative D call TRBD2 (6 bases). V was cut by 4 bases and J by 3 bases, with 17 bases left in between. The CDR3 is 15 residues long. Germline V gene sequence: CDR1 SGHNT, CDR2 YYREEE (reference sequence). CDR3 nucleotides: TGTGCCAGCAGCCGAGGAGGGTTGGATTACTACGAGCAGTACTTC. Its protein is CASSRGGLDYYEQYF.

The chain carries TRBV27 and TRBJ2-7; the D gene is possibly TRBD1 (5 bases). The V gene lost 5 bases and the J gene lost 4 bases, with 24 bases spanning the gap. In germline, CDR1 is MNHEY, CDR2 SMNVEV (reference sequence). The CDR3 has 17 residues. In DNA form, the CDR3 reads TGTGCCAGCAGTCCTAGTACTAACAGGCCCCCCTATTACGAGCAGTACGTC. Protein sequence: CASSPSTNRPPYYEQYV.

The chain is built from TRBV18 and TRBJ1-1; TRBD1 is a possible D gene (6 bases). The CDR3 covers 15 residues. The V and J ends lost 5 bases and 0 bases respectively, with 13 bases between them. Germline CDR1 KGHSH, CDR2 LQKENI. Here the CDR3 DNA reads TGTGCCAGCTCAGCAGGGGCGAGACTGAACACTGAAGCTTTCTTT. Residues: CASSAGARLNTEAFF.

This chain joins TRBV7-6 and TRBJ2-7, with 7 bases matching TRBD1. The CDR3 runs 15 residues. V dropped 2 bases and J dropped 3; count of bases not matched to a gene: 7. Germline V lookup: CDR1 SGHVS, CDR2 FNYEAQ. CDR3 in DNA: TGTGCCAGCAGCTTAAACAGGGGATCCTTCTACGAGCAGTACGTC. Amino acid sequence: CASSLNRGSFYEQYV.

The gene calls are TRBV6-6 and TRBJ1-1; 7 positions match TRBD1. Trimming removed 0 bases from V and 4 bases from J; junction bases left unmatched: 8. The CDR3 is 16 amino acids. The V gene's germline CDR1 is MNHNY and CDR2 SVGAGI (reference sequence). The CDR3 sequence is CASSYSRQGWGTEAFF. The CDR3 DNA reads TGTGCCAGCAGTTACTCGAGACAGGGATGGGGCACTGAAGCTTTCTTT.

V and J are TRBV5-1 and TRBJ2-1; D perhaps matches TRBD1 (7 bases). The CDR3 length is 14 residues. CDR1 is SGHRS and CDR2 is YFSETQ in the germline V gene. The V end lost 0 bases, the J end lost 9 bases, and 13 bases lay between the germline ends. The CDR3 DNA reads TGCGCCAGCAGCTTGGGATACAGGGGAGGTGAGCAGTTCTTC. It yields the protein CASSLGYRGGEQFF.

This clone was found a few times. The J gene is TRBJ2-2, the V gene TRBV9, with 10 bases identical to TRBD2. With V trimmed by 3 bases and J by 1 base, 3 bases remained unmatched. This CDR3 has 16 amino acids. Germline V lookup: CDR1 SGDLS, CDR2 YYNGEE. The CDR3 DNA is TGTGCCAGCAGCGACTGGACTAGCGGGAACACCGGGGAGCTGTTTTTT. It encodes CASSDWTSGNTGELFF.

The genes are TRBV20-1 and TRBJ2-3; D is perhaps TRBD2 (6 bases). Trimming removed 3 bases from V and 2 bases from J, with 15 bases in between. Germline loops: CDR1 DFQATT, CDR2 SNEGSKA (reference sequence). This CDR3 is built from 15 residues. The CDR3 spells CSASPRGSYTDTQYF. CDR3 sequence (DNA): TGCAGTGCTAGTCCCCGGGGGTCCTACACAGATACGCAGTATTTT.

The table lists this clone with a few counts. The V and J genes are TRBV30 and TRBJ2-7; tentative D call: TRBD1 (5 bases). Germline V gene sequence: CDR1 GTSNPN, CDR2 SVGIG (reference sequence). V gave up 8 bases and J gave up 7 bases, with 18 bases separating them. The CDR3 has 12 residues. The CDR3 loop reads CASETDTREQYF. CDR3 coding DNA: TGTGCCAGTGAGACAGATACGCGAGAGCAGTACTTC.

CDR3 coding DNA: TGTGCCAGCAGTTTCTCCAGGGCATATAGCACAGATACGCAGTATTTT. Translation: CASSFSRAYSTDTQYF. The genes are TRBV27 and TRBJ2-3; the D gene is possibly TRBD1 (5 bases). CDR3 length: 16 amino acids. Trimming cost V 3 bases and J 0 bases, with 13 bases left between them. CDR1 is MNHEY, CDR2 SMNVEV, per germline (reference sequence).

This clone has more than one count but fewer than ten. This rearrangement joins TRBV3-1 (or the pseudogene TRBV3-2) to TRBJ1-1; D remains ambiguous. V lost 2 bases to trimming and J lost 3 bases, with 7 bases between them. The germline gives CDR1 LGHDT, CDR2 YNNKEL (reference sequence). This CDR3 contains 13 residues. The CDR3 sequence: CASSQWSDTEAFF. The CDR3 nucleotides are TGTGCCAGCAGCCAATGGTCGGACACTGAAGCTTTCTTT.

This rearrangement joins TRBV4-1 to TRBJ1-2, with D possibly TRBD1 on 5 matching bases. The CDR3 loop spans 15 amino acids. Germline V gene lookup returns CDR1 MGHRA and CDR2 YSYEKL. The V and J ends lost 2 bases and 5 bases respectively, with 15 bases between them. The CDR3 loop reads CASSQLPGMGYGYTF. As DNA, the CDR3 is TGCGCCAGCAGCCAATTACCAGGGATGGGATATGGCTACACCTTC.